These 21 T cell receptor beta chains share one sample of origin, sequenced in a study of technical replicates of blood from several donors (dated by TCRdb to the late 2010s). Libraries were built with the immunoSEQ multiplex PCR assay. The table comes from immuneACCESS by way of TCRdb, which keeps in-frame sequences with V and J called. Part of the clones is missing from these tables; in studies checked, under half for an unresolved V gene and the rest for unknown reasons. The sample table contains about 61,000 clones; only one count was recorded for less than 98% of them. The ten largest clones take up around 0.19% of the sample. Sequencing was performed on T cells isolated from PBMCs. The receptor set was obtained from a human donor in good health.

Note on this clone: At the DNA level, this CDR3 is encoded by other sequences in the same sample as well. V is TRBV25-1 and J is TRBJ2-5, with D hard to call. Germline CDR1 MGHDK, CDR2 SYGVNS. CDR3 size: 10 residues. V was trimmed by 5 bases and J by 4 bases, leaving 2 bases between them. The CDR3 sequence: CASSLETQYF. CDR3 DNA: TGTGCCAGCAGTCTAGAGACCCAGTACTTC.

The J gene is TRBJ2-7, the V gene TRBV7-2; D possibly corresponds to TRBD1 (5 bases). CDR1 and CDR2 (germline): SGHTA, FQGNSA. The V end lost 5 bases, the J end lost 0 bases, and 11 bases lay between the germline ends. This CDR3 comprises 14 residues. The CDR3 sequence is CASSLTGFSYEQYF. The CDR3 coding sequence is TGTGCCAGCAGCCTAACAGGATTCTCCTACGAGCAGTACTTC. Filled out from reference TRBV7-2 and TRBJ2-7, the complete variable domain reads GAGVSQSPSNKVTEKGKDVELRCDPISGHTALYWYRQSLGQGLEFLIYFQGNSAPDKSGLPSDRFSAERTGGSVSTLTIQRTQQEDSAVYLCASSLTGFSYEQYFGPGTRLTVT.

This chain uses TRBV20-1 with TRBJ1-1; 8 bases are shared with TRBD1. V dropped 6 bases and J dropped 10; count of bases not matched to a gene: 7. Germline V CDR1 and CDR2: DFQATT, SNEGSKA (reference sequence). The CDR3 extends over 11 amino acids. The CDR3 DNA reads as TGCAGTGCCACGGGACAGGTGATAGCTTTCTTT. Protein product: CSATGQVIAFF.

V is TRBV25-1 and J is TRBJ2-3; 10 nucleotides line up with TRBD1. The CDR3 has 17 amino acids. V lost 3 bases to trimming and J lost 3 bases; unmatched junction nucleotides: 9. From germline, CDR1 is MGHDK and CDR2 SYGVNS. CDR3 coding DNA: TGTGCCAGCAGTGATTCCGGGACAGGGGTTTTGACAGATACGCAGTATTTT. This encodes CASSDSGTGVLTDTQYF.

The V gene is TRBV10-2, the J gene TRBJ1-5, with TRBD1 matching over 9 bases. The germline CDR1 and CDR2 sequences are WSHSY and SAAADI. This CDR3 has 15 amino acids. The trim removed 0 bases at V and 5 bases at J, leaving 2 bases unmatched. The CDR3 DNA is TGCGCCAGCAGTGAGTCGGGACAGGGCCATCAGCCCCAGCATTTT. It translates to CASSESGQGHQPQHF.

The genes are TRBV6-5 and TRBJ1-2, with unresolved D. Trimming took 5 bases from V and 4 from J, leaving 8 bases between them. The CDR3 covers 12 residues. CDR1 MNHEY and CDR2 SVGAGI come from the germline V gene. DNA of the CDR3: TGTGCCAGCAGTGGAGGGTTCTATGGCTACACCTTC. It encodes CASSGGFYGYTF.

This chain joins TRBV14 and TRBJ2-1; tentative D call: TRBD2 (6 bases). The V gene's germline CDR1 is SGHDN and CDR2 FVKESK. The CDR3 length is 14 residues. The ends were cut back, 4 bases at V and 4 bases at J, with 11 bases in the middle. CDR3 amino acids: CASSPWRGYNEQFF. The CDR3 DNA sequence: TGTGCCAGCAGCCCGTGGCGGGGATACAATGAGCAGTTCTTC. Together with reference TRBV14 and TRBJ2-1, the CDR3 gives the full variable domain: EAGVTQFPSHSVIEKGQTVTLRCDPISGHDNLYWYRRVMGKEIKFLLHFVKESKQDESGMPNNRFLAERTGGTYSTLKVQPAELEDSGVYFCASSPWRGYNEQFFGPGTRLTVL.

The chain carries TRBV5-1 and TRBJ2-1, with 7 bases matching TRBD1. The J segment lost 10 bases and the V segment lost 0 bases, leaving 1 base of the junction unmatched. Germline V gene sequence: CDR1 SGHRS, CDR2 YFSETQ. The CDR3 covers 12 residues. This CDR3 is CASSLVGQEQFF. In nucleotides, the CDR3 is TGCGCCAGCAGCTTGGTGGGACAGGAGCAGTTCTTC.

This chain connects TRBV5-4 to TRBJ2-3, with D unresolved. The germline V gene has CDR1 SGHNT and CDR2 YYREEE (reference sequence). The CDR3 is 16 residues long. V lost 4 bases, J lost 3 bases, and 18 bases lay in between. The CDR3 bases are TGTGCCAGCAGCCCAGGAAACGGCCAACGGACAGATACGCAGTATTTT. Translated, it gives CASSPGNGQRTDTQYF.

The rearrangement joins TRBV2 to TRBJ1-6; a weak D match, TRBD1 (6 bases). The CDR3 totals 17 residues. Germline assignment: CDR1 SNHLY and CDR2 FYNNEI. V gave up 8 bases and J gave up 4 bases, with 21 bases separating them. This CDR3 is CASQGTWDGWYNSPLHF. The CDR3 region has the DNA TGTGCCAGCCAGGGGACGTGGGACGGGTGGTATAATTCACCCCTCCACTTT.

The V and J genes are TRBV6-5 and TRBJ1-1; the D is unclear. This CDR3 comprises 15 residues. Trimming removed 6 bases at V and 0 bases at J, with 14 bases between. Germline lookup yields CDR1 MNHEY and CDR2 SVGAGI. The CDR3 loop is CASRPPGMMNTEAFF. The DNA for the CDR3 is TGTGCCAGCAGACCCCCGGGGATGATGAACACTGAAGCTTTCTTT.

The chain links TRBV27 to TRBJ2-7; 7 nucleotides match TRBD2. The CDR3 consists of 16 residues. V lost 7 bases and J lost 0; bases outside the gene matches: 12. Germline V gene data show CDR1 as MNHEY and CDR2 as SMNVEV (reference sequence). CDR3 DNA sequence: TGTGCCAGCACCCCTTCCGGGGAGGGACCCTCCTACGAGCAGTACTTC. Translated, it gives CASTPSGEGPSYEQYF.

The chain joins TRBV18 to TRBJ2-7, with D perhaps matching TRBD1 (6 bases). This CDR3 has 14 residues. Trimming took off 0 bases at V and 3 bases at J, with 9 bases between the two ends. Germline values: CDR1 KGHSH, CDR2 LQKENI. The CDR3 reads CASSPPGQHYEQYF. The CDR3 DNA sequence: TGTGCCAGCTCACCACCGGGACAACACTACGAGCAGTACTTC.

The chain links TRBV10-3 to TRBJ2-7; D may be TRBD1 (6 bases). CDR1 is ENHRY, CDR2 SYGVKD, per germline. Trimming left V 10 bases short and J 7 bases short, with 17 bases between. CDR3 length: 12 amino acids. DNA for the CDR3: TGTGCCACACAAGGTGAGGGGGATGAGCAGTACTTC. Translating it yields CATQGEGDEQYF.

The V gene is TRBV25-1, the J gene TRBJ2-2; D call uncertain. The CDR3 is 12 amino acids. Germline CDR1 and CDR2: MGHDK and SYGVNS. The germline V and J ends were trimmed by 1 base and 5 bases, with 2 bases remaining between them. The CDR3: CASSESTGELFF. CDR3 DNA sequence: TGTGCCAGCAGTGAATCGACCGGGGAGCTGTTTTTT.

V usage is TRBV9 and J usage is TRBJ2-2, with TRBD2 as a possible D gene (5 bases). Looked up from germline, CDR1 is SGDLS and CDR2 is YYNGEE. Trimming shortened V by 4 bases and J by 8 bases, and 15 bases separated the two germline ends. This CDR3 has 14 residues. The CDR3 sequence is CASSSFLGGGELFF. CDR3 DNA: TGTGCCAGCAGCAGCTTTCTCGGAGGAGGGGAGCTGTTTTTT.

The chain joins TRBV7-9 to TRBJ1-1, with 8 nucleotides matching TRBD1. The V gene's germline CDR1 is SEHNR and CDR2 FQNEAQ (reference sequence). V was pared by 5 bases and J by 3 bases, with 17 bases of the junction left unmatched. This CDR3 has 18 amino acids. The CDR3 nucleotides read TGTGCCAGCAGCCCACTATCAGGGGGCGGCGGGAGGGACACTGAAGCTTTCTTT. The encoded protein is CASSPLSGGGGRDTEAFF.

The V gene is TRBV6-1, the J gene TRBJ2-3; no clear D. The CDR3 has 15 residues. Germline loops: CDR1 MNHNS, CDR2 SASEGT. V dropped 4 bases and J dropped 4 bases, with 15 bases sitting between them. The CDR3 reads CASSGALEVADTQYF. DNA for the CDR3: TGTGCCAGCAGTGGAGCCTTAGAGGTGGCAGATACGCAGTATTTT.

The chain is built from TRBV5-5 and TRBJ2-5; 15 positions agree with TRBD2. The CDR3 has 16 residues. Germline V gene lookup returns CDR1 SGHKS and CDR2 YYEKEE (reference sequence). V lost 3 bases and J lost 3; bases outside the gene matches: 3. The CDR3 is CASSWRTSGGEETQYF. The CDR3 coding sequence is TGTGCCAGCAGCTGGAGGACTAGCGGGGGGGAAGAGACCCAGTACTTC.

The CDR3 protein is CASSLRGQGNHQPQHF. The CDR3 nucleotides read TGCGCCAGCAGCTTGCGTGGGCAGGGGAATCATCAGCCCCAGCATTTT. The gene calls are TRBV5-1 and TRBJ1-5, with a weak D call TRBD1 (6 bases). The V gene lost 1 base and the J gene lost 5 bases, with 16 bases spanning the gap. The length of the CDR3 is 16 residues. The germline gives CDR1 SGHRS, CDR2 YFSETQ.

This clone appeared once. This chain joins TRBV5-1 and TRBJ1-1; tentatively, D is TRBD1 (5 bases). The CDR3 runs to 12 residues. Germline CDR1 is SGHRS and CDR2 is YFSETQ. Deletions cut 4 bases from V and 11 bases from J, with 15 bases between. The CDR3 sequence: CASSLDQGRAFF. The CDR3 DNA follows: TGCGCCAGCAGCCTTGATCAGGGTCGGGCTTTCTTT.